This T cell receptor (beta chain) emerged from a study of blood T cell repertoires in COVID-19. Looked up from germline, CDR1 is SGHDN and CDR2 is FVKESK. J was trimmed by 7 bases and V by 0 bases; bases with no gene match: 6. This CDR3 region has 16 residues. The data were produced by immunoSEQ multiplex PCR, yet TCRdb's version contains in-frame clones alone and is incomplete. The repertoire holds about 210,000 clones, with 75% to 85% as singletons. This sequence originates from a man aged 55 to 70 with acute or convalescent COVID-19. The chain links TRBV14 to TRBJ1-6, with 7 bases that match TRBD1. Material: peripheral blood. CDR3 bases: TGTGCCAGCAGCCAAGATAGGCACAGGGGAAATTCACCCCTCCACTTT. The encoded protein is CASSQDRHRGNSPLHF.